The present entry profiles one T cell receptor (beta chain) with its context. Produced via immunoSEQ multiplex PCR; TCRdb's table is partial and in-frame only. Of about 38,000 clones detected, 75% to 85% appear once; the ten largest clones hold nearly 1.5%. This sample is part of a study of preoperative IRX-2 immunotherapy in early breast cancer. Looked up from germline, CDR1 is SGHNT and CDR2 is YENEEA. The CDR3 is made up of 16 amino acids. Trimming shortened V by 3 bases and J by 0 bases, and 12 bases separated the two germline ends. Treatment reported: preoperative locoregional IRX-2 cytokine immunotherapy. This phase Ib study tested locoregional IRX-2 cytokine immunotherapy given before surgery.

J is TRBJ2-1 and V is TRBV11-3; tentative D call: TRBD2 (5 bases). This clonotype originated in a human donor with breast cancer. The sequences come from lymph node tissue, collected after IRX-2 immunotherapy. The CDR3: CASSLNGESSYNEQFF. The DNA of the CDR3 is TGTGCCAGCAGCTTGAACGGGGAGAGCTCCTACAATGAGCAGTTCTTC.